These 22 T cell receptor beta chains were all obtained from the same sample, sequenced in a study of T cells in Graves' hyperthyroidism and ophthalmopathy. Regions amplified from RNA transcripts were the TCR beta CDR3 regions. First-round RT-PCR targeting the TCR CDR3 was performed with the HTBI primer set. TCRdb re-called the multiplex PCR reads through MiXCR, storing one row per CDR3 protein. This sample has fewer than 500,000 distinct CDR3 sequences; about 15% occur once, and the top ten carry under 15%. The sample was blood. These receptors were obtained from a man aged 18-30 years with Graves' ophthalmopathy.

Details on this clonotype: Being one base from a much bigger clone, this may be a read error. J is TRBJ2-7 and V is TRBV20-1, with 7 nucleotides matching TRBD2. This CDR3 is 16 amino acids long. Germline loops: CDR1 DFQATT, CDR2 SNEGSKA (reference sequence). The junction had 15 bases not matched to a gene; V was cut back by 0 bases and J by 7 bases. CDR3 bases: TGCAGTGCTAGAGATCGCCGGGGACTACCAATTTGGGAGCAGTACTTC. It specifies CSARDRRGLPIWEQYF.

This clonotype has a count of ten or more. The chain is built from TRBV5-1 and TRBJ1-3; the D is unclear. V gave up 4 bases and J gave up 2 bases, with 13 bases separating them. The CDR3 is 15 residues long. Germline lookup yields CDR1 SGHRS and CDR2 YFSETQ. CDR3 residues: CASSLTGAAGNTIYF. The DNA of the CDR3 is TGCGCCAGCAGCCTGACGGGAGCAGCTGGAAACACCATATATTTT.

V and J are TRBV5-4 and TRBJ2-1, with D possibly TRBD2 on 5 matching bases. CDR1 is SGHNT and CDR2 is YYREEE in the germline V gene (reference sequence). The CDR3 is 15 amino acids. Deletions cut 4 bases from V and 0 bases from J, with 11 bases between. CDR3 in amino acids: CASSGGGNSYNEQFF. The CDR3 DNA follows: TGTGCCAGCAGCGGAGGAGGAAACTCCTACAATGAGCAGTTCTTC.

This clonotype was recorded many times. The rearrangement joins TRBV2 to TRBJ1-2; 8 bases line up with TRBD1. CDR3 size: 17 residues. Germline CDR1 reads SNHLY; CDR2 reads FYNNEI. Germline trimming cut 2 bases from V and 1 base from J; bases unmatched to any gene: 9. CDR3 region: CASSEFTGTGVNYGYTF. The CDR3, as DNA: TGTGCCAGCAGTGAATTTACCGGGACAGGAGTTAACTATGGCTACACCTTC.

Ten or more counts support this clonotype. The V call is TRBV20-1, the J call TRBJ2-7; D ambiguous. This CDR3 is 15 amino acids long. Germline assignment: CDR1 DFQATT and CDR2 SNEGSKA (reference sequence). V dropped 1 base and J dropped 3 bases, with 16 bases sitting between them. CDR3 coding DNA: TGCAGTGCTAGAGGAGCCCCGAAGGCCGTCTACGAGCAGTACTTC. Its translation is CSARGAPKAVYEQYF.

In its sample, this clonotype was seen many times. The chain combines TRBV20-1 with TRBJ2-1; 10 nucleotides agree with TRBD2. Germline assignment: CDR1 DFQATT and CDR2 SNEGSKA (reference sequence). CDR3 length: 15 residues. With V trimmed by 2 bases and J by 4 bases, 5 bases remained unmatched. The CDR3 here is CSARLAGAFYNEQFF. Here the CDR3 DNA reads TGCAGTGCTAGACTAGCGGGAGCCTTTTACAATGAGCAGTTCTTC.

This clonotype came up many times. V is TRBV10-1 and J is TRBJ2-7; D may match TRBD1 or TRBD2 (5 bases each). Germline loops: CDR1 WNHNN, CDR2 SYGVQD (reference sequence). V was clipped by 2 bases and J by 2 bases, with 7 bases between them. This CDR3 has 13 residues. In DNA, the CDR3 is TGCGCCAGCAGTGAGCTGGGACCCTACGAGCAGTACTTC. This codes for CASSELGPYEQYF.

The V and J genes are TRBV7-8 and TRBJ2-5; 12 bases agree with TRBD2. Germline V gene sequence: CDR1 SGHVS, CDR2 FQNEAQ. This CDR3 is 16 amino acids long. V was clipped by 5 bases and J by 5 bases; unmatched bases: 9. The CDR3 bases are TGTGCCAGCAGCAGTAGAGGACTAGCGGGATTGGAGACCCAGTACTTC. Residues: CASSSRGLAGLETQYF. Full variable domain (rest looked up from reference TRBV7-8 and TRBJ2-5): GAGVSQSPRYKVAKRGQDVALRCDPISGHVSLFWYQQALGQGPEFLTYFQNEAQLDKSGLPSDRFFAERPEGSVSTLKIQRTQQEDSAVYLCASSSRGLAGLETQYFGPGTRLLVL.

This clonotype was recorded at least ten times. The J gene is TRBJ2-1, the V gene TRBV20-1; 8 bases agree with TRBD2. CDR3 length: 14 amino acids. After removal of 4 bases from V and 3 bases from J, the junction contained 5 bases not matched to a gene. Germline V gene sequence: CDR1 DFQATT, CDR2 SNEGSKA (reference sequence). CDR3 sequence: CSATKAGDYNEQFF. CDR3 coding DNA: TGCAGTGCTACTAAAGCGGGGGACTACAATGAGCAGTTCTTC.

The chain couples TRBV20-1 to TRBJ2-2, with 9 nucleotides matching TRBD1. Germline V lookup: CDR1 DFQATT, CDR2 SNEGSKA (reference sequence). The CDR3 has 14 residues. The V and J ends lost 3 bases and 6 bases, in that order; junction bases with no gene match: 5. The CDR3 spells CSARTGGRAGELFF. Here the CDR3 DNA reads TGCAGTGCTAGGACAGGGGGGAGGGCCGGGGAGCTGTTTTTT.

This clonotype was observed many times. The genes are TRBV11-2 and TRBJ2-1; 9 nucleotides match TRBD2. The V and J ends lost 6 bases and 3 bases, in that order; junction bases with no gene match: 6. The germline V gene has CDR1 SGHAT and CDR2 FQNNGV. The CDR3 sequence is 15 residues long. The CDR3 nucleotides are TGTGCCAGCAGGAGACCTAGCGGGGACTACAATGAGCAGTTCTTC. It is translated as CASRRPSGDYNEQFF.

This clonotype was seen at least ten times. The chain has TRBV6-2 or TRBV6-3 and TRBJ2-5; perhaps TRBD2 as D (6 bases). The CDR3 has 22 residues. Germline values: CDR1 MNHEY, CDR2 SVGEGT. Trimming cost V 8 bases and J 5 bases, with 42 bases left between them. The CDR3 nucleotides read TGTGCCAGCCTGACTCGAACAAGGAAGGTGTCTCCTCTTACGGCCCGGGGGGAGACCCAGTACTTC. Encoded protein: CASLTRTRKVSPLTARGETQYF.

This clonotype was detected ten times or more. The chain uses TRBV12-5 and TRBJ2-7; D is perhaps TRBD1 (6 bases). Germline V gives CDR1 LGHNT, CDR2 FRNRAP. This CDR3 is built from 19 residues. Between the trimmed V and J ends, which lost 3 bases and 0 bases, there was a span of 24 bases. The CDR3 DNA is TGTGCTAGTGGTTTTGACCCTCCCCGCTTAAACAGGGTCTCCTACGAGCAGTACTTC. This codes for CASGFDPPRLNRVSYEQYF.

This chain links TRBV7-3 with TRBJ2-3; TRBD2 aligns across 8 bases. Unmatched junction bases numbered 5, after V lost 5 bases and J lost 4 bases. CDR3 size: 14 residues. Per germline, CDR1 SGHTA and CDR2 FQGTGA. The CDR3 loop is CASSRSGSPDTQYF. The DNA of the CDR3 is TGTGCCAGCAGCCGAAGCGGGAGCCCAGATACGCAGTATTTT.

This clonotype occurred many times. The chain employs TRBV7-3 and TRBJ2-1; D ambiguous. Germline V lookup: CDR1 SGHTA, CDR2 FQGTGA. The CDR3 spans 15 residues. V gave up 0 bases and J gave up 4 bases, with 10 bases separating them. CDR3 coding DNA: TGTGCCAGCAGCTTAACGGTCGAGCCTTACAATGAGCAGTTCTTC. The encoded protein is CASSLTVEPYNEQFF.

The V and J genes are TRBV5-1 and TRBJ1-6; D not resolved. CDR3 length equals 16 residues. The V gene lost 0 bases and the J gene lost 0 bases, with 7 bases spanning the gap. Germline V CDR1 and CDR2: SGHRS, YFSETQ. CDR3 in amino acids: CASSLGESSYNSPLHF. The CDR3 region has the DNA TGCGCCAGCAGCTTGGGGGAGAGCTCCTATAATTCACCCCTCCACTTT.

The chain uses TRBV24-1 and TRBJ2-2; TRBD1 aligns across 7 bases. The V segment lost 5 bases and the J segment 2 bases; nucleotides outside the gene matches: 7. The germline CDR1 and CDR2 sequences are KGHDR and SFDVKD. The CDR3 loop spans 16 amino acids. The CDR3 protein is CATSVPGQENTGELFF. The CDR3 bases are TGTGCCACCAGTGTCCCCGGACAGGAAAACACCGGGGAGCTGTTTTTT.

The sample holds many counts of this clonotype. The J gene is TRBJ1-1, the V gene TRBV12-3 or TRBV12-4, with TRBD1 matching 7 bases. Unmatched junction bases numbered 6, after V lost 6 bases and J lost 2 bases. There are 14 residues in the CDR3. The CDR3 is CASSRWTGNTEAFF. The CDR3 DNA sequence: TGTGCCAGCAGCCGATGGACAGGCAACACTGAAGCTTTCTTT.

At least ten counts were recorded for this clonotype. The CDR3 DNA is TGTGCCAGCAGGAACAGGGAGCTCACAGATACGCAGTATTTT. Its protein product is CASRNRELTDTQYF. This chain joins TRBV5-5 and TRBJ2-3; D is perhaps TRBD1 (6 bases). CDR3 size: 14 residues. Germline CDR1 is SGHKS and CDR2 is YYEKEE (reference sequence). V lost 5 bases, J lost 2 bases, and 12 bases lay in between.

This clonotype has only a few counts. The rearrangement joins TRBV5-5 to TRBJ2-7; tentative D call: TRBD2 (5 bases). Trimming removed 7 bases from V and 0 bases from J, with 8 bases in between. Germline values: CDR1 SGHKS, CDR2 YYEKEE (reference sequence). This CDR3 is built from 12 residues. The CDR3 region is CASGAASYEQYF. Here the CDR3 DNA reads TGTGCCAGCGGAGCGGCCTCCTACGAGCAGTACTTC.

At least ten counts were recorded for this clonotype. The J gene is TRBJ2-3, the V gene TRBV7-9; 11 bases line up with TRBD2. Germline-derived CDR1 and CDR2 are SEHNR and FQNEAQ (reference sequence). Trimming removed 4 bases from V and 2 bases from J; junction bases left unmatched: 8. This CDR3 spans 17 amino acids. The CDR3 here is CASSSYLSGGATDTQYF. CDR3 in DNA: TGTGCCAGCAGCTCTTACCTTAGCGGGGGGGCCACAGATACGCAGTATTTT.

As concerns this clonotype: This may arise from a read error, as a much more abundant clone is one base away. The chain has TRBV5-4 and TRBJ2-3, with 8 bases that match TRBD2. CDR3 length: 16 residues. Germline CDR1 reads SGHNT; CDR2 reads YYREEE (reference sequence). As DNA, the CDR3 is TGTTCCAGCAGCTTGCCTGGTAGCGGGGCCACAGATACGCAGTATTTT. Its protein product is CSSSLPGSGATDTQYF.